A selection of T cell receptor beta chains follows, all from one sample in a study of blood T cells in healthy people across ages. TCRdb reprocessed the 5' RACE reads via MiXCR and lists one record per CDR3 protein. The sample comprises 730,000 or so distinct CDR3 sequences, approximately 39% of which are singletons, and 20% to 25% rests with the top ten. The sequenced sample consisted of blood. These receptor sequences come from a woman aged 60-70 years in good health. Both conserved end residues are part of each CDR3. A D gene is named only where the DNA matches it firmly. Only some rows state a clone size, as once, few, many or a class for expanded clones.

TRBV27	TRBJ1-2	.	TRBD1	TGTGCCAGCAGTTTTGTGTGGACGGGACAGGGGAACTATGGCTACACCTTC	CASSFVWTGQGNYGYTF
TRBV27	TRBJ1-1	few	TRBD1	TGTGCCAGCAGTTTACTGGGACAGGGGTCCACTGAAGCTTTCTTT	CASSLLGQGSTEAFF
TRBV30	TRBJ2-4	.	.	TGTGCCTGGAGTGTTGATTCCGGGACGAACATTCAGTACTTC	CAWSVDSGTNIQYF
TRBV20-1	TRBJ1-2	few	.	TGCAGTGCTACCAAAATGGGGGGCTACACCTTC	CSATKMGGYTF
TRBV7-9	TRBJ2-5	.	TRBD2	TGTGCCAGCAGCCAGAGCGGGGAAGAGACCCAGTACTTC	CASSQSGEETQYF
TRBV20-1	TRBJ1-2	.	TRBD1	TGCAGTGCTGCTCCTGGGACAGGGCCTTTCTATGGCTACACCTTC	CSAAPGTGPFYGYTF
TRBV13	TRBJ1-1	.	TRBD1	TGTGCCAGCAGCTCAGGACAGGGAGGTCTAGCTTTCTTT	CASSSGQGGLAFF
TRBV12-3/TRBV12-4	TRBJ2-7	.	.	TGTGCCAGCAGTAATAGGATCTACGAGCAGTACTTC	CASSNRIYEQYF
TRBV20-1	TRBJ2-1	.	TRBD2	TGCAGTGCTAGGGCCCCCACGGGGACTCTAGCGGGATATGAGCAGTTCTTC	CSARAPTGTLAGYEQFF
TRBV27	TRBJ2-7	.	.	TGTGCCAGCAGTTACCCGGAGAGGGCCTACGAGCAGTACTTC	CASSYPERAYEQYF
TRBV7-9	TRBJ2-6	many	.	TGTGCCAGCTCAAGCTCTGGGGCCAACGTCCTGACTTTC	CASSSSGANVLTF
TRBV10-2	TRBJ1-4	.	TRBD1	TGCGCCAGCAGTGGAGGTCAGGGGGCAAGTGAAAAACTGTTTTTT	CASSGGQGASEKLFF
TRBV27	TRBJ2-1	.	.	TGTGCCAGCAGTTTTACCCTTCCAGGACAGCCCTACAATGAGCAGTTCTTC	CASSFTLPGQPYNEQFF
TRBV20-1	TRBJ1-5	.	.	TGCAGTGCTGGGGCAGGGTTCCTCAATCAGCCCCAGCATTTT	CSAGAGFLNQPQHF
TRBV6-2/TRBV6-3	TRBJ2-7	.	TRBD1	TGTGCCAGCGGAGACAGGGTCCACGAGCAGTACTTC	CASGDRVHEQYF
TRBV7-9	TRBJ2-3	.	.	TGTGCCAGCAGCCGTCGTCGAGGGGGAGGGCCGGGCACAGATACGCAGTATTTT	CASSRRRGGGPGTDTQYF
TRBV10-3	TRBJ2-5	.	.	TGTGCCATCTCCCAAGGGGCGGGGAACCAAGGGACCCAGTACTTC	CAISQGAGNQGTQYF
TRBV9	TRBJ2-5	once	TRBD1	TGTGCCAGCAGCGCTGGATCATTAGGGACAGGGCAAGAGGCCCAGTACTTC	CASSAGSLGTGQEAQYF
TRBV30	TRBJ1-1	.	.	TGTGCCTCGGAATCGGGGGCTCCTGGAGCTTTCTTT	CASESGAPGAFF
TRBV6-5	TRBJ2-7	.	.	TGTGCCAGCAGTTCCCGCCTAACATCTCCCGGAGGCTCCTACGAGCAGTACTTC	CASSSRLTSPGGSYEQYF
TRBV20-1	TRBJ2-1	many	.	TGCAGTGCTAAGGAGGGACCGTCCTACAATGAGCAGTTCTTC	CSAKEGPSYNEQFF
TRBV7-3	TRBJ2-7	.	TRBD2	TGTGCCAGCACCACACCCAGGCTAGCGGGAGGACATCTCTCCTACGAGCAGTACTTC	CASTTPRLAGGHLSYEQYF
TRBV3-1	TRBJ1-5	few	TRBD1	TGTGCCAGCAGCCCATCGGGACAGCCGAATCAGCCCCAGCATTTT	CASSPSGQPNQPQHF
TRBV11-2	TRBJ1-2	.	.	TGTGCCAGCAGCTTAGGGTTTAGTACGGAGTATGGCTACACCTTC	CASSLGFSTEYGYTF
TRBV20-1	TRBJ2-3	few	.	TGCAGTGCGCGCATTTCTAGCACAGATACGCAGTATTTT	CSARISSTDTQYF
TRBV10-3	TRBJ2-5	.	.	TGTGCCATCAGTGATAGCGAGGCCCAAGAGACCCAGTACTTC	CAISDSEAQETQYF
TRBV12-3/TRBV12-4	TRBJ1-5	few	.	TGTGCCAGCAGTTTTGCTGAAAGCAATCAGCCCCAGCATTTT	CASSFAESNQPQHF
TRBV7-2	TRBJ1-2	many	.	TGTGCCAGCAGCGCTAAAAGGACAGTGGACTATGGCTACACCTTC	CASSAKRTVDYGYTF
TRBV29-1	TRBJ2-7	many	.	TGCAGCGTTGCACAGGGCCTTCCCTACGAGCAGTACTTC	CSVAQGLPYEQYF
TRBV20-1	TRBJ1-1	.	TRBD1	TGCAGAGTTGAGGACAGGCTATCCATGAACACTGAAGCTTTCTTT	CRVEDRLSMNTEAFF
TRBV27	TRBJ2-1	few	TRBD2	TGTGCCAGCGGAATAGCGGGGGTTATCAATGAGCAGTTCTTC	CASGIAGVINEQFF
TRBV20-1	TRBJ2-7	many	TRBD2	TGCAGTGCTACTGGCGGGAGAACGGATTCCTACGAGCAGTACTTC	CSATGGRTDSYEQYF
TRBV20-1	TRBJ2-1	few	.	TGCAGTGCTAGAGAACTAGTCGCTACCTCCTACAATGAGCAGTTCTTC	CSARELVATSYNEQFF
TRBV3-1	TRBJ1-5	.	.	TGTGCCAGCAGCCATGTTGGTCAGATGGCCCAGCATTTT	CASSHVGQMAQHF
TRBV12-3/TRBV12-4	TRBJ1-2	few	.	TGTGCCAGCAGTTATTTTGCAGGGCCCACCTATGGCTACACCTTC	CASSYFAGPTYGYTF
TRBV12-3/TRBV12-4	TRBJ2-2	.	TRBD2	TGTGCCAGCAGTTCGGGACTAGCTAACACCGGGGAGCTGTTTTTT	CASSSGLANTGELFF
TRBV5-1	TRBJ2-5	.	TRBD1	TGCGCCAGCAGCGGCCGGGACAGGGGAAGGGAGACCCAGTACTTC	CASSGRDRGRETQYF
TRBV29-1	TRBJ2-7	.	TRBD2	TGCAGCGTTGAACCGGAGTCTAGCGGGCCCCGGGACGAGCAGTACTTC	CSVEPESSGPRDEQYF
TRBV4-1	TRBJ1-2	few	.	TGCGCCAGCAGCCAAGATGTGGTTTCGGCGGACTATGGCTACACCTTC	CASSQDVVSADYGYTF
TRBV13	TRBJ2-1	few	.	TGTGCCAGCAGTTGGGTTTCGACAGCGACCTACAATGAGCAGTTCTTC	CASSWVSTATYNEQFF
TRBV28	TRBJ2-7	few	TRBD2	TGTGCCAGCAAGGGGACCGGGACTAGCGTGTACGAGCAGTACTTC	CASKGTGTSVYEQYF
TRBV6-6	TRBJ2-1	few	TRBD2	TGTGCCAGCGCCTGGACTAGCGGGGGGGACAATGAGCAGTTCTTC	CASAWTSGGDNEQFF
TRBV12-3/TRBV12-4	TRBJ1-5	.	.	TGTGCCAGCAGTTCATTCAATCAGCCCCAGCATTTT	CASSSFNQPQHF
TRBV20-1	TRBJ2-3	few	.	TGCAGTGCGGGAAAGGGAGATACGCAGTATTTT	CSAGKGDTQYF
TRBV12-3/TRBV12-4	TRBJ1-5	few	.	TGTGCCAGCAGTGGCGTCGGAGGGAGAGGGCCCCAGCATTTT	CASSGVGGRGPQHF